A single sample is the source of the 19 T cell receptor beta chains below, sequenced in a study of post-analysis software for immune sequencing data. Points from the study as a whole: With TRBV5-6, TRBV5-1 and TRBV20-1 included, roughly five TRBV segments were more frequent in patients than in controls.

Their target antigens are unknown. TCR beta libraries were prepared from cDNA with unique molecular identifiers. TCRdb processed the PCR reads anew with MiXCR; each CDR3 protein has one entry. The data contain approximately 440,000 distinct CDR3 sequences, approximately 46% of them singletons. What was sequenced was blood. These receptors originate from a girl between 10 and 17 years old with multiple sclerosis.

The table lists this clonotype with a few counts. The chain carries TRBV29-1 and TRBJ2-1; 9 positions agree with TRBD1. The trim removed 5 bases at V and 9 bases at J, leaving 8 bases unmatched. The CDR3 extends over 13 amino acids. Germline V gene lookup returns CDR1 SQVTM and CDR2 ANQGSEA. The DNA for the CDR3 is TGCAGCGTTTCCCGGGACAGGGTGGGTGAGCAGTTCTTC. It yields the protein CSVSRDRVGEQFF.

This chain joins TRBV20-1 and TRBJ2-3; TRBD2 matches 9 bases. Germline V CDR1 and CDR2: DFQATT, SNEGSKA (reference sequence). This CDR3 is built from 14 residues. Unmatched junction bases numbered 14, after V lost 8 bases and J lost 8 bases. The CDR3 region has the DNA TGCAGTTCTATAGCGGGAGACGGCTCAGGTACGCAGTATTTT. Amino acid sequence: CSSIAGDGSGTQYF.

The chain uses TRBV7-9 and TRBJ2-4; maybe TRBD2 (6 bases). Germline V lookup: CDR1 SEHNR, CDR2 FQNEAQ (reference sequence). V lost 4 bases and J 5 bases, leaving 12 bases between the germline ends. This CDR3 region has 14 residues. This CDR3 is CASSSRGRENIQYF. The CDR3 DNA reads TGTGCCAGCAGCTCGCGGGGCAGGGAAAACATTCAGTACTTC.

In its sample, this clonotype was seen a few times. This sequence joins TRBV29-1 and TRBJ2-2; D is perhaps TRBD2 (5 bases). The CDR3 sequence is 14 residues long. Trimming removed 4 bases at V and 7 bases at J, with 16 bases between. Germline CDR1 SQVTM, CDR2 ANQGSEA. The CDR3 is CSVVNRSGVGELFF. The CDR3 region has the DNA TGCAGCGTTGTGAATCGGTCCGGGGTCGGGGAGCTGTTTTTT.

A few counts support this clonotype. The V gene is TRBV28, the J gene TRBJ2-4, with TRBD1 identical over 9 bases. The CDR3 totals 18 residues. V lost 6 bases to trimming and J lost 1 base; unmatched junction nucleotides: 13. Germline CDR1 is MDHEN and CDR2 is SYDVKM. This CDR3 reads CASSPGTGSPRAKNIQYF. The CDR3 region has the DNA TGTGCCAGCAGCCCCGGGACAGGGAGTCCAAGGGCCAAAAACATTCAGTACTTC.

The V call is TRBV5-1, the J call TRBJ2-5, with a tentative D call TRBD2 (5 bases). The CDR3 loop spans 12 amino acids. CDR1 is SGHRS, CDR2 YFSETQ, per germline. Trimming cost V 5 bases and J 4 bases, with 9 bases left between them. The CDR3 DNA reads as TGCGCCAGCAGGATTGGAGGAGAGACCCAGTACTTC. This encodes CASRIGGETQYF. The full variable domain, completed using reference TRBV5-1 and TRBJ2-5, is KAGVTQTPRYLIKTRGQQVTLSCSPISGHRSVSWYQQTPGQGLQFLFEYFSETQRNKGNFPGRFSGRQFSNSRSEMNVSTLELGDSALYLCASRIGGETQYFGPGTRLLVL.

This clonotype was seen a few times. CDR3 sequence (DNA): TGTGCCATCAGCCGGCCGGAGGAATCCCATGAGCAGTTCTTC. This encodes CAISRPEESHEQFF. The V and J genes are TRBV10-3 and TRBJ2-1; D is possibly TRBD2 (5 bases). CDR3 length equals 14 residues. The germline V gene has CDR1 ENHRY and CDR2 SYGVKD. Trimming stripped 6 bases from V and 8 bases from J, with 17 bases between.

This chain uses TRBV12-3 or TRBV12-4 with TRBJ2-7; 7 nucleotides match TRBD2. The V segment lost 8 bases and the J segment 5 bases; nucleotides outside the gene matches: 6. This CDR3 is built from 12 residues. CDR3 nucleotides: TGTGCCAGCTGCCTAGCGGACCACGAGCAGTACTTC. It is translated as CASCLADHEQYF.

For this clonotype: Just one base apart from a much larger clone, this may be a read error. This chain links TRBV20-1 with TRBJ1-2; 7 bases align to TRBD1. Per germline, CDR1 DFQATT and CDR2 SNEGSKA (reference sequence). This CDR3 has 14 residues. The CDR3: CSPAGRQGRDGCTF. The CDR3 coding sequence is TGCAGTCCTGCGGGGCGACAGGGTCGAGATGGCTGCACCTTC.

This clonotype was counted a few times. The DNA for the CDR3 is TGTGCCAGCAGCCAAGGAGACTTCGGCTACGAGCAGTACTTC. It translates to CASSQGDFGYEQYF. This rearrangement joins TRBV4-2 to TRBJ2-7, with D unclear. V lost 1 base to trimming and J lost 3 bases, with 10 bases between them. CDR1 and CDR2 from the germline V gene are LGHNA and YNFKEQ. This CDR3 is 14 amino acids long.

The chain combines TRBV6-5 with TRBJ2-5; TRBD1 agrees at 9 bases. The J call is in doubt because the DNA end fits TRBJ2-7 better. The CDR3 extends over 14 amino acids. CDR1 is MNHEY, CDR2 SVGAGI, per germline. The chain's CDR3 is CASSYSGTGNEQYF. In nucleotides, the CDR3 is TGTGCCAGCAGTTACTCCGGGACAGGGAACGAGCAGTACTTC.

This sequence joins TRBV15 and TRBJ1-1, with 8 bases aligning to TRBD1. The CDR3 is 13 residues long. CDR1 and CDR2 from the germline V gene are LNHNV and YYDKDF (reference sequence). The trim removed 3 bases at V and 7 bases at J, leaving 4 bases unmatched. The CDR3 DNA sequence: TGTGCCACCAGCAGCGACAGGGGCGATGAAGCTTTCTTT. Its protein product is CATSSDRGDEAFF.

Only a few counts were recorded for this clonotype. J is TRBJ2-5 and V is TRBV30, with 7 bases fitting TRBD1. The CDR3 spans 17 residues. The germline V gene encodes CDR1 GTSNPN and CDR2 SVGIG (reference sequence). V lost 2 bases, J lost 5 bases, and 17 bases stayed unmatched. The CDR3 loop is CAWSLSGGNRAGETQYF. The CDR3 coding sequence is TGTGCCTGGAGTTTGTCAGGGGGAAACCGAGCAGGCGAGACCCAGTACTTC.

This chain joins TRBV9 and TRBJ2-7; D gene ambiguous. CDR1 is SGDLS and CDR2 is YYNGEE in the germline V gene. V was pared by 0 bases and J by 3 bases, with 16 bases between. The CDR3 loop spans 16 amino acids. CDR3: CASSVGEGFRVYEQYF. The CDR3 region has the DNA TGTGCCAGCAGCGTAGGAGAAGGGTTTAGGGTCTACGAGCAGTACTTC. Complete variable domain (other parts from reference TRBV9 and TRBJ2-7): DSGVTQTPKHLITATGQRVTLRCSPRSGDLSVYWYQQSLDQGLQFLIQYYNGEERAKGNILERFSAQQFPDLHSELNLSSLELGDSALYFCASSVGEGFRVYEQYFGPGTRLTVT.

This chain joins TRBV29-1 and TRBJ2-7, with D possibly TRBD1 on 6 matching bases. The CDR3 is made up of 14 amino acids. V was trimmed by 5 bases and J by 3 bases, leaving 17 bases between them. Per the germline V gene, CDR1 is SQVTM and CDR2 is ANQGSEA. CDR3: CSVQYPGQNYEQYF. DNA of the CDR3: TGCAGCGTTCAGTACCCGGGACAAAACTACGAGCAGTACTTC.

The gene calls are TRBV6-2 or TRBV6-3 and TRBJ2-5; D ambiguous. The end of the DNA aligns better with TRBJ2-7, so the J call may be wrong. The CDR3 length is 13 residues. Looked up from germline, CDR1 is MNHEY and CDR2 is SVGEGT. The CDR3 DNA reads TGTGCCAGCAGTTACTCGAAGGGCGACGAGCAGTACTTC. Protein product: CASSYSKGDEQYF.

The table lists this clonotype with a count of one. Relative to the germline gene, one junction end is altered; a read error may explain this. V is TRBV28 and J is TRBJ1-2; the match to TRBD1 covers 7 bases. The CDR3 extends over 14 amino acids. The germline CDR1 and CDR2 sequences are MDHEN and SYDVKM. This chain's CDR3 is CAGSLLDRRGGYTF. CDR3 bases: TGTGCCGGCAGTTTATTGGACAGGCGGGGTGGCTACACCTTC.

The V call is TRBV20-1, the J call TRBJ2-7; D is perhaps TRBD1 (5 bases). The DNA end is more similar to TRBJ2-4, so the J call may be wrong. Germline lookup yields CDR1 DFQATT and CDR2 SNEGSKA (reference sequence). The CDR3 totals 11 residues. CDR3: CSASVGDIQYF. CDR3 in DNA: TGCAGTGCTAGCGTAGGGGACATTCAGTACTTC.

This chain joins TRBV18 and TRBJ2-4; a weak D match, TRBD1 (6 bases). Between the trimmed V and J ends, which lost 0 bases and 6 bases, there was a span of 15 bases. Germline V lookup: CDR1 KGHSH, CDR2 LQKENI. The CDR3 extends over 16 amino acids. As DNA, the CDR3 is TGTGCCAGCTCACCACCTGACAGGTCAGGAGGAAACATTCAGTACTTC. It translates to CASSPPDRSGGNIQYF.